The 10 T cell receptor beta chains below were found in one sample sequenced in a study of blood T cell repertoires in COVID-19. TCRdb's table, derived via immunoSEQ multiplex PCR, lists solely in-frame clones and lacks some. The repertoire consists of roughly 170,000 clones, with around nine tenths occurring once and the leading ten covering about an eighth. Sequencing used peripheral blood. Source of these receptors: a woman in her seventies with COVID-19, enrolled during active disease.

This chain connects TRBV7-9 to TRBJ1-5; D is ambiguous. Per germline, CDR1 SEHNR and CDR2 FQNEAQ (reference sequence). V lost 7 bases and J lost 5, with 12 bases in between. The CDR3 has 13 residues. In DNA form, the CDR3 reads TGTGCCAGCACCCTCTCTGGAGATCAGCCCCAGCATTTT. Protein: CASTLSGDQPQHF. The full variable domain, with the rest looked up from reference TRBV7-9 and TRBJ1-5, is DTGVSQNPRHKITKRGQNVTFRCDPISEHNRLYWYRQTLGQGPEFLTYFQNEAQLEKSRLLSDRFSAERPKGSFSTLEIQRTEQGDSAMYLCASTLSGDQPQHFGDGTRLSIL.

The J gene is TRBJ2-1, the V gene TRBV19, with 9 bases identical to TRBD1. With V trimmed by 6 bases and J by 5 bases, 2 bases remained unmatched. There are 13 residues in the CDR3. The germline gives CDR1 LNHDA, CDR2 SQIVND (reference sequence). The CDR3 DNA follows: TGTGCCAGTAGGGGGACAGGGAACAATGAGCAGTTCTTC. Residues: CASRGTGNNEQFF.

This clone has a single count. The chain employs TRBV7-5 and TRBJ2-7; the D call TRBD2 from the table was never checked on the DNA. TRBV7-5 is annotated as a pseudogene. The CDR3 is 20 amino acids. CDR3 in amino acids: CARRSRPGTNISGVSYEQYF. The CDR3 DNA is TGTGCCAGAAGATCCCGTCCCGGGACAAATATAAGCGGGGTGAGCTACGAGCAGTACTTC.

The gene calls are TRBV5-1 and TRBJ1-6; no definite D call. The CDR3 spans 15 residues. V lost 5 bases, J lost 9 bases, and 18 bases lay in between. CDR1 and CDR2 (germline): SGHRS, YFSETQ. Here the CDR3 reads CASRIDIERRSPLHF. The CDR3 DNA follows: TGCGCCAGCAGGATAGACATTGAACGGCGTTCACCCCTCCACTTT.

CDR3 coding DNA: TGCGCCAGCAGCGAAAACAGTGGCACTGAAGCTTTCTTT. The encoded protein is CASSENSGTEAFF. This chain joins TRBV5-1 and TRBJ1-1, with unresolved D. The CDR3 is made up of 13 amino acids. The germline V and J ends were trimmed by 4 bases and 4 bases, with 11 bases remaining between them. CDR1 and CDR2 (germline): SGHRS, YFSETQ.

V usage is TRBV27 and J usage is TRBJ2-2; 7 bases are shared with TRBD1. V lost 5 bases to trimming and J lost 3 bases; unmatched junction nucleotides: 9. Germline V lookup: CDR1 MNHEY, CDR2 SMNVEV (reference sequence). This CDR3 has 16 residues. The CDR3 spells CASSLSPGQYTGELFF. The CDR3 coding sequence is TGTGCCAGCAGTCTGTCCCCGGGACAGTACACCGGGGAGCTGTTTTTT.

The chain uses TRBV4-1 and TRBJ2-7, with a tentative D call TRBD2 (6 bases). The CDR3 runs to 18 residues. Trimming shortened V by 1 base and J by 6 bases, and 25 bases separated the two germline ends. Germline V lookup: CDR1 MGHRA, CDR2 YSYEKL. CDR3 amino acids: CASSQAEFGGVSLVEQYF. The CDR3 DNA reads as TGCGCCAGCAGCCAAGCCGAGTTCGGGGGAGTGTCTTTGGTCGAGCAGTACTTC.

The rearrangement links TRBV6-2 or TRBV6-3 to TRBJ2-7; D might be TRBD2 (6 bases). CDR1 and CDR2 from the germline V gene are MNHEY and SVGEGT. The V end was cut by 1 base, the J end by 2 bases, with 15 bases between. The length of the CDR3 is 16 residues. This CDR3 reads CASSYWSGDGAYEQYF. The CDR3 DNA is TGTGCCAGCAGTTACTGGTCGGGGGACGGGGCCTACGAGCAGTACTTC.

This chain links TRBV5-1 with TRBJ2-7; 7 nucleotides agree with TRBD1. Germline V gene data show CDR1 as SGHRS and CDR2 as YFSETQ. V was clipped by 0 bases and J by 2 bases; unmatched bases: 5. The CDR3 spans 15 residues. CDR3 nucleotides: TGCGCCAGCAGCTTGGGAGGGACAGCCACCTACGAGCAGTACTTC. This sequence encodes CASSLGGTATYEQYF.

The V call is TRBV10-3, the J call TRBJ2-2, with TRBD2 as a possible D gene (5 bases). V gave up 11 bases and J gave up 6 bases, with 13 bases separating them. Germline CDR1 reads ENHRY; CDR2 reads SYGVKD. This CDR3 region has 12 residues. Here the CDR3 DNA reads TGTGCCTCCTCAGGACTGTCCGGGGAGCTGTTTTTT. It encodes CASSGLSGELFF.